The present entry profiles one TCR beta chain with its context. This sample was included in a study of blood T cell repertoires in COVID-19. Study as a whole: PBMCs, B-cell-depleted T cells, or T cells provided the cDNA or gDNA that made up the material.

A Seattle source enrolled patients during active infection and followed them longitudinally. Only in-frame clones appear in the TCRdb table, and some are missing; sequencing was by immunoSEQ multiplex PCR. This sample carries a few hundred thousand clones, about 88% of them seen once, and the ten largest clones take about 18%. There are 13 residues in the CDR3. Trimming took off 6 bases at V and 3 bases at J, with 11 bases between the two ends. Germline CDR1 is SQVTM and CDR2 is ANQGSEA. The origin of this receptor is a man aged 45-60 years with COVID-19, enrolled during active disease. The chain joins TRBV29-1 to TRBJ2-2; TRBD1 is a possible D gene (6 bases). The source material was peripheral blood. CDR3 residues: CSVKQGDTGELFF. The CDR3 nucleotides are TGCAGCGTCAAACAGGGAGACACCGGGGAGCTGTTTTTT.